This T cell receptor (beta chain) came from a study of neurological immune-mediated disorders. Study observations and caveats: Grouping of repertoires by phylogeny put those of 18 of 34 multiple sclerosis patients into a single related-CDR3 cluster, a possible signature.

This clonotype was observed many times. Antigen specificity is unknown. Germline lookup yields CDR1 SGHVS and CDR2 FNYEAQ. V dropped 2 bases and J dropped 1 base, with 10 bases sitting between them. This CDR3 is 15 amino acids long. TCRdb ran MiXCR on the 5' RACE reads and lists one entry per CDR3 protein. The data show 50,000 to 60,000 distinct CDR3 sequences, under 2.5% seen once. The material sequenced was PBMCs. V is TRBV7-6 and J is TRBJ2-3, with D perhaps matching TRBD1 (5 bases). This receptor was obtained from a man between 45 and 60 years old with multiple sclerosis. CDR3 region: CASSLQGGGTDTQYF. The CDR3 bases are TGTGCCAGCAGCTTACAGGGTGGCGGCACAGATACGCAGTATTTT.